The T cell receptor (beta chain) described here comes from a study of CD8 T cells in ankylosing spondylitis. Study findings and constraints: Earlier authors reported some of these motif variants in reactive arthritis synovial fluid and blood. In peripheral blood, disease-linked CD8+ clones occurred at relatively low frequencies. What seemed typical of ankylosing spondylitis blood was a TCR beta motif built from fewer than ten highly homologous variants.

This clonotype was recorded at least ten times. Its antigen is unknown. V shed 0 bases and J shed 2 bases, with 20 bases lying between them. The CDR3 extends over 18 amino acids. Germline values: CDR1 SGDLS, CDR2 YYNGEE. A quantitative 5'-RACE method, one with molecular barcodes, was used to make TCR beta libraries. MiXCR was run by TCRdb on the 5' RACE reads, yielding one entry per CDR3 protein. The sample contains fewer than 500,000 distinct CDR3 sequences, approximately 20% of which appear only once. This clonotype originated in a male donor with ankylosing spondylitis. The sample comprised blood, either unsorted or a sorted T cell fraction (not recorded which). The chain has TRBV9 and TRBJ1-2, with D possibly TRBD1 on 5 matching bases. The CDR3 DNA follows: TGTGCCAGCAGCGTAGGTTGGGGACGGGAAAAATCAAACTATGGCTACACCTTC. Protein sequence: CASSVGWGREKSNYGYTF. The full variable domain, rest sourced from reference TRBV9 and TRBJ1-2, is DSGVTQTPKHLITATGQRVTLRCSPRSGDLSVYWYQQSLDQGLQFLIQYYNGEERAKGNILERFSAQQFPDLHSELNLSSLELGDSALYFCASSVGWGREKSNYGYTFGSGTRLTVV.